This T cell receptor beta chain was obtained from a study of blood T cells in healthy people across ages. Study outcomes and limitations: Bulk PBMC profiling left naive and antigen-experienced comparisons inconclusive.

Trimming pared 1 base from V and 2 bases from J, leaving 11 bases between. This CDR3 has 16 amino acids. The germline V gene has CDR1 SGHVS and CDR2 FQNEAQ. Primed by a sample-barcoded 5' primer and a J-beta primer mix, a second PCR proceeded for roughly 6 to 12 cycles. The template-switch adaptor was a 5' adaptor with 12 random nucleotides. It tagged each cDNA molecule. Via MiXCR, TCRdb re-called the 5' RACE reads, giving one row per CDR3 protein. Altogether 2 million or so distinct CDR3 sequences are present, less than 50% being singletons, with the ten largest covering over 2%. Concerning this clonotype: No antigen is known for it.

The sample consisted of blood. The rearrangement links TRBV7-8 to TRBJ2-2, with D possibly matching TRBD2 (6 bases). The sequence was obtained from a woman aged 40 to 50 in good health. CDR3 nucleotide sequence: TGTGCCAGCAGCTTAGGGCTAGCGCCCAACACCGGGGAGCTGTTTTTT. Protein sequence: CASSLGLAPNTGELFF.